By share of the sample, the clone carrying this TCR beta chain is medium-sized. Its antigen remains unidentified. Tregs were sorted as CD4+CD25+CD127-/low cells. Germline V gene sequence: CDR1 SGDLS, CDR2 YYNGEE. The junction had 5 bases not matched to a gene; V was cut back by 4 bases and J by 4 bases. The length of the CDR3 is 14 residues. Full-length variable regions came from constant-region reverse primers plus semi-nested Nested Universal Primer A PCR. One entry per CDR3 protein results from TCRdb running MiXCR on the 5' RACE reads. This repertoire shows about 10,000 distinct CDR3 sequences, about 15% found once; its top ten account for over 3%. Study-level findings and limits: Tumor Treg TCRs overlapped most with tumor naive CD4+ cells.

Sequenced sample: Tregs sorted from blood. The clonotype originates from a female donor with breast cancer. V is TRBV9 and J is TRBJ1-5, with 7 bases that match TRBD1. CDR3 in DNA: TGTGCCAGCAGCCCTGGGACAGTAAATCAGCCCCAGCATTTT. Translation: CASSPGTVNQPQHF.